The 2 T cell receptor beta chains below all came from one sample that was sequenced in a study of technical replicates of blood from several donors. Profiled with immunoSEQ multiplex PCR; TCRdb holds only in-frame clones, not every one. Among about 67,000 clones listed, roughly 98% were seen once. Material: T cells isolated from PBMCs. The receptors were gathered from a human donor in good health.

The chain couples TRBV25-1 to TRBJ2-7; TRBD1 matches 8 bases. V dropped 2 bases and J dropped 4; count of bases not matched to a gene: 7. The CDR3 contains 15 residues. The germline V gene encodes CDR1 MGHDK and CDR2 SYGVNS. CDR3 amino acids: CASSERTGSWYEQYF. The CDR3 DNA is TGTGCCAGCAGTGAACGGACAGGGTCGTGGTACGAGCAGTACTTC.

This clone was seen a single time. The genes are TRBV7-9 and TRBJ1-4; perhaps TRBD1 as D (5 bases). Germline V gene sequence: CDR1 SEHNR, CDR2 FQNEAQ (reference sequence). The CDR3 totals 15 residues. The V gene lost 8 bases and the J gene lost 4 bases, with 17 bases spanning the gap. The CDR3 sequence is CASALIKGLNEKLFF. CDR3 coding DNA: TGTGCCAGCGCCTTGATAAAGGGGCTTAATGAAAAACTGTTTTTT.